The 14 T cell receptor beta chains below all came from one sample that was sequenced in a study of blood T cell repertoires in COVID-19. The method was immunoSEQ multiplex PCR; TCRdb's version includes in-frame clones alone and lacks a portion of them. The data hold just over 300,000 clones, with around 86% observed a single time. Sequencing input: PBMCs or T cells enriched from blood (not recorded which). Every receptor here comes from a man aged 25 to 45 who had recovered from COVID-19.

J is TRBJ1-1 and V is TRBV3-1 (or the pseudogene TRBV3-2), with TRBD1 as a possible D gene (6 bases). Germline V CDR1 and CDR2: LGHDT, YNNKEL (reference sequence). Trimming removed 5 bases at V and 2 bases at J, with 15 bases between. This CDR3 is 15 amino acids long. The CDR3 nucleotides are TGTGCCAGCAGCGGACGGGGGGCCGAAAACACTGAAGCTTTCTTT. Protein product: CASSGRGAENTEAFF.

The rearrangement uses TRBV5-1 and TRBJ2-1; D might be TRBD2 (5 bases). Trimming cost V 4 bases and J 3 bases, with 11 bases left between them. The CDR3 runs to 14 residues. Germline V lookup: CDR1 SGHRS, CDR2 YFSETQ. The CDR3 here is CASSPLRDYNEQFF. CDR3 sequence (DNA): TGCGCCAGCAGCCCCCTCCGGGACTACAATGAGCAGTTCTTC. The complete variable domain, with remaining parts taken from reference TRBV5-1 and TRBJ2-1, reads KAGVTQTPRYLIKTRGQQVTLSCSPISGHRSVSWYQQTPGQGLQFLFEYFSETQRNKGNFPGRFSGRQFSNSRSEMNVSTLELGDSALYLCASSPLRDYNEQFFGPGTRLTVL.

This clone was seen a single time. V gene TRBV6-1 combines with J gene TRBJ2-5; TRBD2 might be the D (6 bases). The CDR3 is made up of 17 amino acids. The V and J ends lost 1 base and 5 bases respectively, with 20 bases between them. Germline V gene sequence: CDR1 MNHNS, CDR2 SASEGT. This CDR3 is CASSEGYLWGGYETQYF. In DNA form, the CDR3 reads TGTGCCAGCAGTGAAGGTTATCTATGGGGAGGTTACGAGACCCAGTACTTC.

The chain employs TRBV28 and TRBJ2-3; 7 bases match TRBD2. After removal of 7 bases from V and 2 bases from J, the junction contained 12 bases not matched to a gene. The CDR3 spans 16 residues. The V gene's germline CDR1 is MDHEN and CDR2 SYDVKM. CDR3 in amino acids: CASTHGGGRVTDTQYF. The CDR3 nucleotides read TGTGCCAGCACCCACGGGGGAGGGCGCGTCACAGATACGCAGTATTTT.

Details on this clone: This specimen includes other DNA sequences encoding the same CDR3. The rearrangement links TRBV19 to TRBJ1-5, with TRBD1 identical over 8 bases. Germline loops: CDR1 LNHDA, CDR2 SQIVND (reference sequence). V trimming: 4 bases; J trimming: 2 bases; junction bases outside the gene matches: 4. The CDR3 is 15 amino acids. CDR3 DNA: TGTGCCAGTAGTACTCAGGGGGCGGGCAATCAGCCCCAGCATTTT. Its protein is CASSTQGAGNQPQHF.

The V gene is TRBV6-1, the J gene TRBJ2-2; TRBD1 aligns across 9 bases. The germline V gene encodes CDR1 MNHNS and CDR2 SASEGT. Trimming cost V 3 bases and J 9 bases; bases outside gene matches: 11. The CDR3 has 16 amino acids. DNA for the CDR3: TGTGCCAGCAGTGAGCTAGGGGACAGGGTTAAGAGGGAGCTGTTTTTT. Protein product: CASSELGDRVKRELFF.

The rearrangement uses TRBV6-5 and TRBJ2-7; TRBD1 aligns across 8 bases. With V trimmed by 8 bases and J by 3 bases, 12 bases remained unmatched. CDR3 length: 15 amino acids. Germline V lookup: CDR1 MNHEY, CDR2 SVGAGI. The CDR3: CASHLRGRGDYEQYF. The CDR3 region has the DNA TGTGCCAGCCACCTCAGGGGGCGGGGAGACTACGAGCAGTACTTC.

This chain joins TRBV10-3 and TRBJ1-1; D might be TRBD1 (6 bases). Germline lookup yields CDR1 ENHRY and CDR2 SYGVKD. The CDR3 has 15 amino acids. V was trimmed by 2 bases and J by 0 bases, leaving 10 bases between them. CDR3 residues: CAISEVGGMNTEAFF. The CDR3 DNA reads as TGTGCCATCAGTGAGGTAGGGGGAATGAACACTGAAGCTTTCTTT.

On this clone: A much larger clone differs from this one at a single base, so this may be a read error. This sample also contains other DNA sequences that code for the same CDR3. V usage is TRBV12-3 or TRBV12-4 and J usage is TRBJ1-2; 7 positions match TRBD1. V lost 5 bases to trimming and J lost 2 bases; unmatched junction nucleotides: 2. The CDR3 is 13 amino acids. CDR3 region: CASSVDRNYGYTF. Here the CDR3 DNA reads TGTGCCAGCAGTGTGGACAGGAACTATGGCTACACCTTC.

V gene TRBV15 combines with J gene TRBJ2-3; 10 bases are shared with TRBD2. The germline CDR1 and CDR2 sequences are LNHNV and YYDKDF (reference sequence). CDR3 length: 15 amino acids. The ends lost 5 bases at V and 2 bases at J; junction bases unmatched: 4. In DNA form, the CDR3 reads TGTGCCACCAGCTCTAGCGGGGGTACCACAGATACGCAGTATTTT. It specifies CATSSSGGTTDTQYF.

The sample holds a few counts of this clone. The chain couples TRBV6-5 to TRBJ1-1, with TRBD1 matching 8 bases. This CDR3 is 13 amino acids long. The trim removed 6 bases at V and 7 bases at J, leaving 7 bases unmatched. The germline V gene has CDR1 MNHEY and CDR2 SVGAGI. The CDR3, as DNA: TGTGCCAGCAGACAGACAGGGGTATTTGAAGCTTTCTTT. Protein sequence: CASRQTGVFEAFF.

V is TRBV7-9 and J is TRBJ1-2, with D maybe TRBD1 (5 bases). V was trimmed by 3 bases and J by 0 bases, leaving 14 bases between them. The CDR3 sequence is 16 residues long. Per the germline V gene, CDR1 is SEHNR and CDR2 is FQNEAQ (reference sequence). The CDR3 coding sequence is TGTGCCAGCAGCTTGGTGGCGTCCAGGGCTAACTATGGCTACACCTTC. Protein product: CASSLVASRANYGYTF.

The rearrangement joins TRBV27 to TRBJ2-3, with D possibly being TRBD1 (5 bases). This CDR3 comprises 14 residues. Trimming shortened V by 4 bases and J by 2 bases, and 10 bases separated the two germline ends. Germline V gene data show CDR1 as MNHEY and CDR2 as SMNVEV (reference sequence). The CDR3 reads CASSWQGNTDTQYF. The CDR3 DNA is TGTGCCAGCAGTTGGCAGGGAAACACAGATACGCAGTATTTT.

The V and J genes are TRBV5-4 and TRBJ2-7; a possible D gene is TRBD1 (5 bases). V lost 2 bases to trimming and J lost 5 bases, with 11 bases between them. This CDR3 has 13 residues. The germline V gene has CDR1 SGHNT and CDR2 YYREEE (reference sequence). The chain's CDR3 is CASSFRAVNEQYF. Written as DNA, the CDR3 is TGTGCCAGCAGCTTCAGGGCGGTTAACGAGCAGTACTTC.